These 17 T cell receptor beta chains came from one sample sequenced in a study of Graves' ophthalmopathy and Graves' hyperthyroidism. CDR3 regions of TCR beta were amplified from RNA transcripts. RT-PCR in the first round used HTBI primers; a second-round multiplex PCR followed. TCRdb re-analysed the multiplex PCR reads in MiXCR, keeping a single row per CDR3 protein. The profile shows over a million distinct CDR3 sequences, about 36% of them singletons. The sequenced sample was peripheral blood or thyroid tissue (not recorded which). Every receptor here comes from an adult man with Graves' hyperthyroidism.

This rearrangement joins TRBV4-1 to TRBJ2-6; possibly TRBD1 for D (6 bases). The germline V gene has CDR1 MGHRA and CDR2 YSYEKL. CDR3 length equals 19 residues. The ends were cut back, 0 bases at V and 0 bases at J, with 15 bases in the middle. The CDR3 nucleotides are TGCGCCAGCAGCCAAGACCCACAGGGAAGAAGCTCTGGGGCCAACGTCCTGACTTTC. This translates into CASSQDPQGRSSGANVLTF.

This clonotype was counted a few times. This chain links TRBV30 with TRBJ1-6; D is unresolved. Trimming cost V 4 bases and J 7 bases, with 11 bases left between them. The CDR3 runs to 13 residues. Germline V CDR1 and CDR2: GTSNPN, SVGIG (reference sequence). This CDR3 is CAWKVADNSPLHF. CDR3 coding DNA: TGTGCCTGGAAGGTGGCGGACAATTCACCCCTCCACTTT.

This clonotype came up many times. The V call is TRBV6-6, the J call TRBJ2-2; 9 bases match TRBD2. CDR3 length: 15 amino acids. Germline CDR1 MNHNY, CDR2 SVGAGI (reference sequence). Germline trimming cut 4 bases from V and 5 bases from J; bases unmatched to any gene: 5. The CDR3 protein is CASSLAGVGTGELFF. The CDR3 DNA sequence: TGTGCCAGCAGTTTAGCGGGGGTAGGGACCGGGGAGCTGTTTTTT.

This chain joins TRBV7-9 and TRBJ2-3; D unclear. Between the trimmed V and J ends, which lost 5 bases and 0 bases, there was a span of 15 bases. CDR1 and CDR2 (germline): SEHNR, FQNEAQ (reference sequence). The CDR3 has 16 residues. CDR3: CASSPGLAISTDTQYF. In DNA, the CDR3 is TGTGCCAGCAGCCCAGGTTTAGCCATTAGCACAGATACGCAGTATTTT. Together with reference TRBV7-9 and TRBJ2-3, the CDR3 gives the full variable domain: DTGVSQNPRHKITKRGQNVTFRCDPISEHNRLYWYRQTLGQGPEFLTYFQNEAQLEKSRLLSDRFSAERPKGSFSTLEIQRTEQGDSAMYLCASSPGLAISTDTQYFGPGTRLTVL.

In this sample, this clonotype turned up many times. The chain employs TRBV20-1 and TRBJ1-1; 8 bases are shared with TRBD1. This CDR3 comprises 12 residues. CDR1 and CDR2 (germline): DFQATT, SNEGSKA (reference sequence). V dropped 3 bases and J dropped 5; count of bases not matched to a gene: 2. The CDR3 DNA reads as TGCAGTGCTAGGGACAGGGTGACTGAAGCTTTCTTT. Translating it yields CSARDRVTEAFF.

V gene TRBV12-3 or TRBV12-4 combines with J gene TRBJ1-6; D is unresolved. V lost 10 bases to trimming and J lost 0 bases, with 16 bases between them. The CDR3 totals 16 residues. The CDR3 coding sequence is TGTGCCACCCAGTTCGGTCCTAGCTCCTATAATTCACCCCTCCACTTT. It codes for CATQFGPSSYNSPLHF.

This clonotype was detected many times. The chain is built from TRBV6-5 and TRBJ1-1; D gene uncertain. The V gene lost 0 bases and the J gene lost 6 bases, with 8 bases spanning the gap. The germline V gene has CDR1 MNHEY and CDR2 SVGAGI. The CDR3 length is 13 residues. CDR3 nucleotide sequence: TGTGCCAGCAGTTACTCAAGAAGCGCTGAAGCTTTCTTT. Amino acid sequence: CASSYSRSAEAFF.

This clonotype was counted many times. The rearrangement uses TRBV7-8 and TRBJ1-1; no clear D. CDR1 SGHVS and CDR2 FQNEAQ come from the germline V gene. Trimming took off 10 bases at V and 5 bases at J, with 26 bases between the two ends. This CDR3 has 16 amino acids. This CDR3 is CAIGPHIAPAETEAFF. Written as DNA, the CDR3 is TGTGCCATCGGGCCACACATCGCCCCTGCGGAGACTGAAGCTTTCTTT.

This clonotype was counted a single time. The rearrangement links TRBV3-1 to TRBJ2-5; TRBD2 matches 9 bases. Per germline, CDR1 LGHDT and CDR2 YNNKEL (reference sequence). This CDR3 has 20 residues. The junction had 15 bases not matched to a gene; V was cut back by 1 base and J by 0 bases. CDR3: CASSQVGLAGPKLYQETQYF. The CDR3 DNA is TGTGCCAGCAGCCAAGTAGGTCTAGCGGGGCCGAAACTGTACCAAGAGACCCAGTACTTC.

This clonotype has a handful of counts. The V call is TRBV29-1, the J call TRBJ2-2; D is undetermined. The CDR3 spans 14 residues. The ends were cut back, 1 base at V and 0 bases at J, with 6 bases in the middle. CDR1 and CDR2 (germline): SQVTM, ANQGSEA. CDR3 bases: TGCAGCGTTGAAGGACACGCGAACACCGGGGAGCTGTTTTTT. It encodes CSVEGHANTGELFF.

This clonotype was observed many times. The chain joins TRBV4-1 to TRBJ1-2; D unresolved. This CDR3 is 12 amino acids long. Germline V gene sequence: CDR1 MGHRA, CDR2 YSYEKL. With 7 bases removed from V and 7 bases from J, the gap between germline ends came to 13 bases. The CDR3, as DNA: TGCGCCAGCAACGACGGCCGGGGTGGCTACACCTTC. It yields the protein CASNDGRGGYTF.

The V call is TRBV12-3 or TRBV12-4, the J call TRBJ1-5, with 7 bases aligning to TRBD1. The ends lost 3 bases at V and 3 bases at J; junction bases unmatched: 8. The CDR3 totals 16 residues. The CDR3 is CASSFSGTESNQPQHF. DNA of the CDR3: TGTGCCAGCAGTTTTTCAGGGACAGAGTCCAATCAGCCCCAGCATTTT.

This clonotype was seen repeatedly, ten times or more. The chain carries TRBV10-3 and TRBJ1-2; TRBD1 matches at 7 bases. CDR3 size: 14 residues. Unmatched junction bases numbered 9, after V lost 10 bases and J lost 1 base. Germline lookup yields CDR1 ENHRY and CDR2 SYGVKD. Here the CDR3 reads CASSSGTDNYGYTF. DNA of the CDR3: TGTGCCAGCAGCTCCGGGACAGATAACTATGGCTACACCTTC.

This clonotype was seen only a few times. The gene calls are TRBV27 and TRBJ1-6; tentative D call: TRBD1 (5 bases). Trimming took 5 bases from V and 6 from J, leaving 11 bases between them. The CDR3 runs to 14 residues. Germline CDR1 MNHEY, CDR2 SMNVEV (reference sequence). The CDR3 nucleotides are TGTGCCAGCAGTCCCAGGGTTTCTAATTCACCCCTCCACTTT. This encodes CASSPRVSNSPLHF.

This clonotype was seen just once. CDR3 amino acids: CASRSESNEQYF. CDR3 sequence (DNA): TGTGCCAGCAGATCCGAATCTAACGAGCAGTACTTC. The V and J genes are TRBV7-9 and TRBJ2-7, with no clear D. V lost 6 bases to trimming and J lost 5 bases, with 11 bases between them. The CDR3 length is 12 residues. CDR1 and CDR2 from the germline V gene are SEHNR and FQNEAQ (reference sequence). Together with reference TRBV7-9 and TRBJ2-7, the CDR3 gives the full variable domain: DTGVSQNPRHKITKRGQNVTFRCDPISEHNRLYWYRQTLGQGPEFLTYFQNEAQLEKSRLLSDRFSAERPKGSFSTLEIQRTEQGDSAMYLCASRSESNEQYFGPGTRLTVT.

This clonotype was detected ten times or more. The chain combines TRBV15 with TRBJ1-6, with D possibly being TRBD1 (5 bases). Germline V gives CDR1 LNHNV, CDR2 YYDKDF (reference sequence). V lost 3 bases to trimming and J lost 8 bases, with 14 bases between them. This CDR3 has 15 residues. CDR3 DNA: TGTGCCACCAGCAGCCGGGGCAGGGACGATTCACCCCTCCACTTT. Its protein product is CATSSRGRDDSPLHF.

This clonotype was recorded at least ten times. The chain links TRBV7-9 to TRBJ1-2, with D unresolved. In germline, CDR1 is SEHNR, CDR2 FQNEAQ (reference sequence). This CDR3 spans 16 amino acids. V lost 5 bases and J 4 bases, leaving 20 bases between the germline ends. The chain's CDR3 is CASSPRGIGETYGYTF. In DNA, the CDR3 is TGTGCCAGCAGCCCCCGAGGAATCGGAGAAACCTATGGCTACACCTTC.